This is a list of T cell receptor beta chains from one sample in a study of cytomegalovirus exposure and HLA in healthy donors. Using immunoSEQ multiplex PCR, the repertoire was profiled, and TCRdb retains in-frame clones only, with some absent. The sample includes about 120,000 clones, under 90% of them seen just once. Sequences were obtained from PBMCs. All receptors come from a middle-aged woman in good health and CMV-seronegative. Both conserved end residues are part of each CDR3. D genes are given only for firm matches. Size is stated for part of the rows, as once, few or many counts, or as a class when the clone is expanded.

j_call	clone_size	cdr3_length	d_call	v_call	cdr3_nt	cdr3_aa
TRBJ1-2	-	17	-	TRBV5-6	TGTGCCAGCAGCTTGTCGGGACAAACCGTTAGCAACTATGGCTACACCTTC	CASSLSGQTVSNYGYTF
TRBJ2-7	few	14	TRBD1	TRBV6-1	TGTGCCACCGAGGGGGCCAAGATAAACAACGAGCAGTACTTC	CATEGAKINNEQYF
TRBJ1-1	-	16	-	TRBV5-1	TGCGCCAGCAGTCGGGAGCCCAATCCGGGGGACACTGAAGCTTTCTTT	CASSREPNPGDTEAFF
TRBJ1-4	-	15	-	TRBV5-6	TGTGCCAGCAGCCGACAGTTTATAACTAATGAAAAACTGTTTTTT	CASSRQFITNEKLFF
TRBJ1-2	-	13	TRBD1	TRBV28	TGTGCCAGCAGCTCGACAGGGGCCTATGGCTACACCTTC	CASSSTGAYGYTF
TRBJ1-1	-	13	-	TRBV6-1	TGTGCCAGCAACGCCTACCTGAACACTGAAGCTTTCTTT	CASNAYLNTEAFF
TRBJ2-7	-	14	-	TRBV6-1	TGTGCCAGCAGTGCCGGACACTCCGCCTACGAGCAGTACTTC	CASSAGHSAYEQYF
TRBJ1-4	-	15	-	TRBV9	TGTGCCAGCAGCGCGAAACAATGGACTAATGAAAAACTGTTTTTT	CASSAKQWTNEKLFF
TRBJ1-2	-	17	TRBD1	TRBV11-2	TGTGCCAGCAGCTTCTATGAACAGGGGACAGCTAACTATGGCTACACCTTC	CASSFYEQGTANYGYTF
TRBJ2-1	-	17	TRBD2	TRBV28	TGTGCCACCGGCCCGGGACTAGCGGGAGTCCGGGGCAATGAGCAGTTCTTC	CATGPGLAGVRGNEQFF
TRBJ1-4	-	14	-	TRBV6-5	TGTGCCAGCAGTATTGGACAGTTAAATGAAAAACTGTTTTTT	CASSIGQLNEKLFF
TRBJ2-7	-	13	TRBD2	TRBV27	TGTGCCAGCAGGCTAGCGGGAGGTCACGAGCAGTACTTC	CASRLAGGHEQYF
TRBJ1-6	-	16	TRBD1	TRBV15	TGTGCCACCAGCAGAGGACGGACAGGCTATAATTCACCCCTCCACTTT	CATSRGRTGYNSPLHF
TRBJ1-5	-	16	TRBD1	TRBV28	TGTGCCAGCAGCTACCCTAGGGGGCCGTGGGATCAGCCCCAGCATTTT	CASSYPRGPWDQPQHF
TRBJ1-6	-	14	-	TRBV4-1	TGCGCCAGCAGCCAAACGGTCCGGGGATCACCCCTCCACTTT	CASSQTVRGSPLHF
TRBJ2-7	-	14	TRBD1	TRBV2	TGTGCCAGCAGTTACAGGGGTTTCTCCTACGAGCAGTACTTC	CASSYRGFSYEQYF
TRBJ2-3	few	13	TRBD1	TRBV6-5	TGTGCCAGCCGGGACAGGGGTACAGATACGCAGTATTTT	CASRDRGTDTQYF
TRBJ2-5	-	12	-	TRBV7-9	TGTGCCAGCAGCTTCGAGAGTGAGACCCAGTACTTC	CASSFESETQYF
TRBJ1-2	-	13	TRBD1	TRBV29-1	TGCAGCGCCGAGGACAGGGAAAACTATGGCTACACCTTC	CSAEDRENYGYTF
TRBJ2-7	few	15	TRBD2	TRBV2	TGTGCCAGCCGACGTTCCGGACTAGGGACCTACGAGCAGTACTTC	CASRRSGLGTYEQYF
TRBJ1-2	-	13	-	TRBV30	TGTGCCTGGAGTGCTGGGCCCCTCTATGGCTACACCTTC	CAWSAGPLYGYTF
TRBJ2-1	once	16	TRBD2	TRBV2	TGTGCCAGCAGCCCCTTTAGCGGGGGCCGAAGTAATGAGCAGTTCTTC	CASSPFSGGRSNEQFF
TRBJ1-5	-	14	-	TRBV7-9	TGTGCCAGCAGCACGACAGTTAGCAATCAGCCCCAGCATTTT	CASSTTVSNQPQHF
TRBJ1-5	-	14	-	TRBV6-1	TGTGCCAGCAGTGAACAAAGGGGGTATCAGCCCCAGCATTTT	CASSEQRGYQPQHF